The clone carrying this TCR beta chain was seen ten or more times. Amplified TCR beta CDR3 regions derived from RNA transcripts. The HTBI primer set drove a first-round RT-PCR of the TCR CDR3. A single record per CDR3 protein comes from TCRdb applying MiXCR to the multiplex PCR reads. The table has 480,000 or so distinct CDR3 sequences, about 15% seen once. The germline gives CDR1 MNHNS, CDR2 SASEGT. This CDR3 is built from 17 residues. With V trimmed by 1 base and J by 9 bases, 9 bases remained unmatched. This sample was taken from a study of T cells in Graves' hyperthyroidism and ophthalmopathy. The receptor was isolated from a woman aged 18-35 years with Graves' hyperthyroidism. Sequenced input: blood. V gene TRBV6-1 combines with J gene TRBJ2-1; 13 positions match TRBD2. CDR3 protein: CASSEVWTSGSRGEQFF. The CDR3 nucleotides are TGTGCCAGCAGTGAAGTCTGGACTAGCGGGAGTCGGGGTGAGCAGTTCTTC.